The 7 T cell receptor beta chains in this list originate from one sample, sequenced in a study of beta chain features in type 1 diabetes. Expressed TCRB transcripts were sequenced after all isolated RNA was converted to cDNA. Sequencing used immunoSEQ multiplex PCR; TCRdb keeps in-frame clones, though not all of them. The sample contains a few hundred thousand clones, roughly 15% of which appear only once. Sequencing was performed on naive CD4+ T cells from blood. The receptors originated from a woman aged 18 to 35 in good health.

This clone was seen more than once but under ten times. The V and J genes are TRBV29-1 and TRBJ2-1; D ambiguous. This CDR3 contains 13 residues. Per the germline V gene, CDR1 is SQVTM and CDR2 is ANQGSEA. Trimming took off 4 bases at V and 9 bases at J, with 16 bases between the two ends. Here the CDR3 reads CSVGELEYLEQFF. The DNA of the CDR3 is TGCAGCGTTGGAGAGTTGGAGTACCTTGAGCAGTTCTTC.

This clone was seen a few times. The rearrangement links TRBV7-2 to TRBJ2-7; TRBD1 is a possible D gene (6 bases). Deletions cut 5 bases from V and 0 bases from J, with 11 bases between. This CDR3 comprises 14 residues. Germline CDR1 reads SGHTA; CDR2 reads FQGNSA. The CDR3 DNA reads as TGTGCCAGCAGCACGAACAGGGTCTCCTACGAGCAGTACTTC. This encodes CASSTNRVSYEQYF.

This chain uses TRBV29-1 with TRBJ2-7; D might be TRBD2 (6 bases). Trimming shortened V by 5 bases and J by 1 base, and 12 bases separated the two germline ends. The germline CDR1 and CDR2 sequences are SQVTM and ANQGSEA. The CDR3 loop spans 13 amino acids. The CDR3 sequence: CSVSGRSSYEQYF. The CDR3 DNA sequence: TGCAGCGTTAGCGGGCGCTCTTCCTACGAGCAGTACTTC.

The chain employs TRBV10-3 and TRBJ2-7; 9 positions agree with TRBD1. J gave up 1 base and V 7 bases, and 5 bases lay outside the gene matches. The CDR3 has 14 amino acids. CDR1 ENHRY and CDR2 SYGVKD come from the germline V gene. CDR3 sequence: CAITPGQGSYEQYF. Here the CDR3 DNA reads TGTGCCATCACCCCGGGACAGGGTTCCTACGAGCAGTACTTC.

V and J are TRBV29-1 and TRBJ2-5; 8 bases align to TRBD2. V shed 3 bases, J shed 2 bases, and the junction held 5 bases outside the gene matches. The CDR3 has 14 amino acids. CDR1 and CDR2 (germline): SQVTM, ANQGSEA. The CDR3 spells CSVEAGGGQETQYF. The CDR3 DNA reads as TGCAGCGTTGAGGCGGGAGGAGGGCAAGAGACCCAGTACTTC.

This chain connects TRBV9 to TRBJ1-1; D perhaps matches TRBD1 (5 bases). Germline V gives CDR1 SGDLS, CDR2 YYNGEE. The CDR3 consists of 17 residues. Trimming removed 0 bases at V and 0 bases at J, with 15 bases between. CDR3 DNA: TGTGCCAGCAGCGTAGGAGATGGACAAACACTGAACACTGAAGCTTTCTTT. This encodes CASSVGDGQTLNTEAFF.

In DNA, the CDR3 is TGCGCCAGCAGCCTTGGACACACAGATACGCAGTATTTT. Translated: CASSLGHTDTQYF. The chain links TRBV5-1 to TRBJ2-3, with D perhaps matching TRBD1 (5 bases). This CDR3 spans 13 amino acids. Germline assignment: CDR1 SGHRS and CDR2 YFSETQ. V lost 4 bases, J lost 2 bases, and 8 bases lay in between.